The 13 T cell receptor beta chains below come from one sample, sequenced in a study of identical twins. TCRdb independently ran MiXCR on the 5' RACE reads; one entry per CDR3 protein. In the table there are about 240,000 distinct CDR3 sequences, 6% to 8.5% of which are singletons. The data also belong to a second study, concerning yellow fever vaccine responses in identical twins.

Sequenced material: CD8+ T cells sorted from blood. Receptor source: a woman younger than 35 in good health.

This clonotype occurred a few times. The rearrangement uses TRBV4-1 and TRBJ2-1, with TRBD1 matching 8 bases. V dropped 2 bases and J dropped 3; count of bases not matched to a gene: 0. Germline V gene lookup returns CDR1 MGHRA and CDR2 YSYEKL. This CDR3 is 14 amino acids long. The CDR3 DNA reads TGCGCCAGCAGCCAAACAGGGGGCTACAATGAGCAGTTCTTC. Protein product: CASSQTGGYNEQFF.

The rearrangement joins TRBV20-1 to TRBJ2-2, with D maybe TRBD1 (5 bases). Germline CDR1 is DFQATT and CDR2 is SNEGSKA (reference sequence). The CDR3 is 16 amino acids. Trimming pared 6 bases from V and 2 bases from J, leaving 19 bases between. CDR3 nucleotide sequence: TGCAGTGCCGAAATAGACGTCGGACATAACACCGGGGAGCTGTTTTTT. This encodes CSAEIDVGHNTGELFF.

This clonotype was counted many times. The V gene is TRBV7-9, the J gene TRBJ2-7, with unresolved D. The CDR3 sequence is 12 residues long. Germline values: CDR1 SEHNR, CDR2 FQNEAQ (reference sequence). The V end was cut by 3 bases, the J end by 2 bases, with 5 bases between. This chain's CDR3 is CASSFNPYEQYF. The CDR3 DNA reads TGTGCCAGCAGCTTCAATCCCTACGAGCAGTACTTC.

This chain links TRBV5-1 with TRBJ2-7; D possibly corresponds to TRBD2 (7 bases). The V gene lost 0 bases and the J gene lost 3 bases, with 13 bases spanning the gap. Germline V gene sequence: CDR1 SGHRS, CDR2 YFSETQ. This CDR3 region has 15 residues. The CDR3, as DNA: TGCGCCAGCAGCTTGGAAGGGGGGGTGGGCTACGAGCAGTACTTC. Amino acids: CASSLEGGVGYEQYF.

This clonotype came up many times. V gene TRBV20-1 combines with J gene TRBJ2-2; 7 bases are a match to TRBD2. Per germline, CDR1 DFQATT and CDR2 SNEGSKA (reference sequence). The J segment lost 6 bases and the V segment lost 0 bases, leaving 7 bases of the junction unmatched. The CDR3 spans 15 residues. In DNA, the CDR3 is TGCAGTGCTAGAGAAGCGGGACGCGGTTCCGGGGAGCTGTTTTTT. Translating it yields CSAREAGRGSGELFF.

The table lists this clonotype with a few counts. This sequence joins TRBV28 and TRBJ2-7; no firm D call. Germline V CDR1 and CDR2: MDHEN, SYDVKM. V was cut by 4 bases and J by 2 bases, with 9 bases left in between. This CDR3 is built from 13 residues. In DNA form, the CDR3 reads TGTGCCAGCAGTTCCCCACAGACCTACGAGCAGTACGTC. Protein product: CASSSPQTYEQYV.

The chain joins TRBV15 to TRBJ2-7, with 7 bases lining up with TRBD2. Germline V gives CDR1 LNHNV, CDR2 YYDKDF (reference sequence). There are 15 residues in the CDR3. Unmatched junction bases numbered 9, after V lost 5 bases and J lost 2 bases. The CDR3 spells CATSEASGLTYEQYF. The CDR3, as DNA: TGTGCCACCAGCGAAGCTAGCGGACTAACCTACGAGCAGTACTTC.

This clonotype has ten or more counts. The gene calls are TRBV4-1 and TRBJ1-2, with no clear D. In germline, CDR1 is MGHRA, CDR2 YSYEKL. V was pared by 0 bases and J by 8 bases, with 13 bases between. CDR3 length: 14 amino acids. CDR3 DNA sequence: TGCGCCAGCAGCCAAGATCTCTACACCGGGGGCTACACCTTC. Translation: CASSQDLYTGGYTF.

This sequence joins TRBV6-5 and TRBJ2-3, with no clear D. This CDR3 is built from 14 residues. Germline-derived CDR1 and CDR2 are MNHEY and SVGAGI. Deletions cut 2 bases from V and 2 bases from J, with 8 bases between. The CDR3 region has the DNA TGTGCCAGCAGTTACGGGCAGCTCACAGATACGCAGTATTTT. It is translated as CASSYGQLTDTQYF.

This clonotype was seen repeatedly, ten times or more. The rearrangement links TRBV27 to TRBJ2-1; D gene uncertain. With 5 bases removed from V and 9 bases from J, the gap between germline ends came to 14 bases. The germline V gene encodes CDR1 MNHEY and CDR2 SMNVEV (reference sequence). The CDR3 loop spans 13 amino acids. The CDR3: CASSLREWGEQFF. In DNA, the CDR3 is TGTGCCAGCAGTCTTAGGGAATGGGGTGAGCAGTTCTTC.

This clonotype has a count of ten or more. This chain connects TRBV24-1 to TRBJ2-1; possible D gene TRBD1, 6 bases. V was pared by 0 bases and J by 2 bases, with 7 bases between. The CDR3 extends over 15 amino acids. From germline, CDR1 is KGHDR and CDR2 SFDVKD. CDR3 DNA sequence: TGTGCCACCAGTGATTTGCAGGGGCCCTACAATGAGCAGTTCTTC. Translating it yields CATSDLQGPYNEQFF.

There are many counts of this clonotype. The chain links TRBV7-9 to TRBJ1-4; 10 nucleotides agree with TRBD1. The CDR3 has 14 residues. CDR1 is SEHNR and CDR2 is FQNEAQ in the germline V gene (reference sequence). J was trimmed by 7 bases and V by 4 bases; bases with no gene match: 3. In DNA form, the CDR3 reads TGTGCCAGCAGCTCGACAGGGGGCGTTGAAAAACTGTTTTTT. It translates to CASSSTGGVEKLFF.

In this sample, this clonotype turned up many times. The chain is built from TRBV7-9 and TRBJ1-2; 8 bases are shared with TRBD1. V was clipped by 1 base and J by 3 bases; unmatched bases: 7. Germline-derived CDR1 and CDR2 are SEHNR and FQNEAQ (reference sequence). The CDR3 spans 16 residues. CDR3: CASSLESQGAYYGYTF. The DNA of the CDR3 is TGTGCCAGCAGCTTAGAATCCCAGGGGGCTTACTATGGCTACACCTTC.